The sequence of this TCR beta chain was determined in a study of resident and recirculating memory T cells in vitiligo. Study-level information: No cells were sorted; samples were homogenized just before genomic DNA extraction.

TCRdb's table, derived via immunoSEQ multiplex PCR, lists solely in-frame clones and lacks some. In the table there are around 70,000 clones, 91% of which are singletons. Turning to this clone: What it binds is not known.

The V gene's germline CDR1 is SEHNR and CDR2 FQNEAQ (reference sequence). This CDR3 region has 16 residues. Trimming shortened V by 8 bases and J by 8 bases, and 27 bases separated the two germline ends. Findings and caveats of the study: No single dominant TCR clone appeared; lesion clonality varied. Different lesions suggested infiltration by different T cell clones.

Stability required unchanged lesions during the previous 6 months. The specimen was blood. This chain joins TRBV7-9 and TRBJ1-2; the D gene is possibly TRBD1 (6 bases). This clonotype was obtained from a male donor with vitiligo. This CDR3 reads CASRQAGGRGGRGYTF. The CDR3 DNA is TGTGCCAGCCGGCAAGCCGGTGGCAGGGGTGGTCGGGGCTACACCTTC.